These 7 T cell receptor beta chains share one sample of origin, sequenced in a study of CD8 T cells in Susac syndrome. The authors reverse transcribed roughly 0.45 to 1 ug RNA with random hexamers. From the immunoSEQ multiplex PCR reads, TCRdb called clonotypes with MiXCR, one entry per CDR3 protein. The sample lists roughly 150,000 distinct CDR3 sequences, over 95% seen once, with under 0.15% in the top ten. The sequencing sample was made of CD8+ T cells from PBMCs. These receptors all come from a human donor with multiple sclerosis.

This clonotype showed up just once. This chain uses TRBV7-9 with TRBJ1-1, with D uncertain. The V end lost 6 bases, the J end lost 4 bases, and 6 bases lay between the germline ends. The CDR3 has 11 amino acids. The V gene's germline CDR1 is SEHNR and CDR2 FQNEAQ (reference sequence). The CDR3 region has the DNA TGTGCCAGCAGAAAGGGCACTGAAGCTTTCTTT. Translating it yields CASRKGTEAFF.

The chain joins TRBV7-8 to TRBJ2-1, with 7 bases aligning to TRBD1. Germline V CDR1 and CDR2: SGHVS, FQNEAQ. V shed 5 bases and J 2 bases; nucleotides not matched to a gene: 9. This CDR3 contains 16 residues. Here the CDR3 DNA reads TGTGCCAGCAGCGGTCCTCCGGGACAGCCCTACAATGAGCAGTTCTTC. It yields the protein CASSGPPGQPYNEQFF.

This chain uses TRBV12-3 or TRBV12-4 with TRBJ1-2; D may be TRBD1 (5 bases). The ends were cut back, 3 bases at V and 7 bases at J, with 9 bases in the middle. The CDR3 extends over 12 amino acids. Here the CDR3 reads CASSFGGGGYTF. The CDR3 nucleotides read TGTGCCAGCAGTTTCGGGGGTGGTGGCTACACCTTC.

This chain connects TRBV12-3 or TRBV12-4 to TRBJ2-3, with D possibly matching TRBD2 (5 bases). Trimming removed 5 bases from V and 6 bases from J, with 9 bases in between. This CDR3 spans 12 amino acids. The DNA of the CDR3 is TGTGCCAGCAGTCCGAGGGAGGATACGCAGTATTTT. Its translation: CASSPREDTQYF.

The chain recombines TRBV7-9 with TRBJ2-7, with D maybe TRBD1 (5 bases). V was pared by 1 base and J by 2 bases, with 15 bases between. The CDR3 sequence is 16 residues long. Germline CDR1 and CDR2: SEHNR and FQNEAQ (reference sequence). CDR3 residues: CASSLEFTGRPYEQYF. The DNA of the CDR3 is TGTGCCAGCAGCTTAGAATTCACAGGTCGCCCCTACGAGCAGTACTTC.

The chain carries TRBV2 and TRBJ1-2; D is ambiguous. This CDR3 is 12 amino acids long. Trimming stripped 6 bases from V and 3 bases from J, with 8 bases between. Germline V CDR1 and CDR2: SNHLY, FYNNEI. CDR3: CASSSTDYGYTF. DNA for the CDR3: TGTGCCAGCAGCTCCACCGACTATGGCTACACCTTC.

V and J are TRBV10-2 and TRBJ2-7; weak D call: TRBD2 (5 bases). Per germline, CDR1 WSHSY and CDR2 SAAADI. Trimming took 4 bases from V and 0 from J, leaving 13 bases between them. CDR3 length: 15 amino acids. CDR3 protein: CASSVRAGSSYEQYF. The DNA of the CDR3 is TGCGCCAGCAGTGTGCGGGCTGGGAGCTCCTACGAGCAGTACTTC.